This T cell receptor (beta chain) was recovered during a study of blood T cell repertoires in COVID-19. Study context: Sample material is recorded as cDNA or gDNA derived from T cells, B-cell-depleted T cells, or PBMCs.

Using immunoSEQ multiplex PCR, the repertoire was profiled, and TCRdb retains in-frame clones only, with some absent. Of tens of thousands of clones listed, about 90% are singletons. The germline gives CDR1 MNHNS, CDR2 SASEGT. V gave up 2 bases and J gave up 1 base, with 14 bases separating them. The CDR3 has 16 residues. The sequence derives from a human donor in a cohort sampled during active COVID-19. This chain connects TRBV6-1 to TRBJ1-2, with D perhaps matching TRBD1 (6 bases). Sequenced: peripheral blood. The CDR3: CASSERAGVHNYGYTF. CDR3 sequence (DNA): TGTGCCAGCAGTGAACGGGCAGGGGTCCATAACTATGGCTACACCTTC.